The rows below give T cell receptor beta chains drawn from one sample of a study of CD4 and CD8 cells across lung adenocarcinoma regions. TCRdb re-analysed the PCR reads in MiXCR, keeping a single row per CDR3 protein. The table records around 5,500 distinct CDR3 sequences, approximately 50% of them present only once. Sequenced sample: CD4+ T cells from the margin of a lung tumor. These receptors originate from a male donor with lung adenocarcinoma. The CD4 and CD8 labels of this study may be unreliable. Each CDR3 is given with its conserved first and last residue. A D gene is named only where the DNA matches it firmly. The size field is filled for only some rows; it gives once, few, many or a size class.

>19|TRBJ2-3|TRBV10-1|NA|NA
CASSDDEGEGGRDPDTQYF
TGCGCCAGCAGTGACGACGAGGGGGAGGGGGGCCGTGACCCAGATACCCAGTATTTC
>18|TRBJ2-1|TRBV6-5|TRBD2|hyperexpanded
CASSHPGTSGTSYNEQFF
TGTGCCAGCAGCCACCCTGGGACTAGCGGGACCTCCTACAATGAGCAGTTCTTC
>18|TRBJ2-1|TRBV9|NA|NA
CASSSEPVTAERYNEQFF
TGTGCCAGCAGCTCAGAACCCGTGACAGCGGAACGCTACAATGAGCAGTTCTTC
>14|TRBJ2-7|TRBV7-9|NA|NA
CASSLRGISYEQYF
TGTGCCAGCAGCTTAAGGGGGATTTCCTACGAGCAGTACTTC
>14|TRBJ2-6|TRBV30|NA|NA
CAWSAGDGANVLTF
TGTGCCTGGTCGGCAGGGGACGGGGCCAACGTCCTGACTTTC
>14|TRBJ1-2|TRBV6-1|NA|medium-sized
CASRRKVGYGSYTF
TGTGCCAGCCGAAGAAAAGTGGGTTATGGCAGCTACACCTTC
>17|TRBJ2-1|TRBV15|TRBD2|NA
CATSRDSGLAGTNEQFF
TGTGCCACCAGCAGAGATAGCGGACTAGCGGGTACAAATGAGCAGTTCTTC
>15|TRBJ2-7|TRBV6-5|NA|NA
CASSYVGSNEYEQYF
TGTGCCAGCAGTTATGTTGGGAGCAATGAGTACGAGCAGTACTTC
>15|TRBJ2-5|TRBV3-1|NA|NA
CASSQGLSGQETQYF
TGTGCCAGCAGCCAAGGCCTGAGCGGACAAGAGACCCAGTACTTC
>15|TRBJ2-3|TRBV6-1|NA|NA
CASGLQAGIPGAQYF
TGTGCCAGCGGCCTCCAGGCCGGGATCCCAGGGGCGCAGTATTTT
>16|TRBJ2-3|TRBV27|TRBD2|NA
CASSLGTSGSADTQYF
TGTGCCAGCAGTTTAGGAACTAGCGGGAGCGCAGATACCCAGTATTTT
>15|TRBJ1-3|TRBV6-1|NA|few
CASSDRGDSGNTIYF
TGTGCCAGCAGTGATAGAGGCGACTCTGGAAACACCATATATTTT
>15|TRBJ2-3|TRBV6-1|TRBD2|NA
CASRGLAKAADTQYF
TGTGCCAGCAGGGGACTAGCTAAAGCGGCAGATACGCAGTATTTT
>11|TRBJ1-2|TRBV10-1|TRBD1|few
CAIPGQVCYTF
TGCGCCATACCGGGACAGGTCTGCTACACCTTC
>16|TRBJ2-1|TRBV6-1|TRBD1|medium-sized
CASSATGTGLFREQFF
TGTGCCAGCAGTGCCACCGGGACAGGTCTCTTTAGGGAGCAGTTCTTC
>13|TRBJ1-5|TRBV10-2|TRBD1|NA
CASRDRSNQPQHF
TGCGCCAGCAGGGACAGGAGCAATCAGCCCCAGCATTTT
>17|TRBJ2-2|TRBV7-2|NA|NA
CASSHPRDIANTGELFF
TGTGCCAGCAGCCACCCCCGGGACATCGCGAACACCGGGGAGCTGTTTTTT
>13|TRBJ2-1|TRBV7-6|TRBD1|medium-sized
CASSSGQGALQFF
TGTGCCAGCAGCTCGGGACAGGGGGCTTTGCAGTTCTTC
>16|TRBJ2-7|TRBV6-5|NA|NA
CASSYSLGDSSYEQYF
TGTGCCAGCAGTTACTCTTTGGGCGACAGCTCCTACGAGCAGTACTTC
>17|TRBJ2-1|TRBV6-1|TRBD2|medium-sized
CASEGLAGWSSYNEQFF
TGTGCCAGCGAGGGGCTAGCGGGGTGGAGCTCCTACAATGAGCAGTTCTTC
>16|TRBJ2-1|TRBV7-2|TRBD2|few
CASSLGSGRAYNEQFF
TGTGCCAGCAGCTTGGGTAGCGGGAGAGCCTACAATGAGCAGTTCTTC
>17|TRBJ2-5|TRBV28|NA|once
CASSLLPGRGIQETQYF
TGTGCCAGCAGTTTATTACCGGGGCGAGGGATCCAAGAGACCCAGTACTTC
>17|TRBJ2-5|TRBV6-5|TRBD1|medium-sized
CASSLTSGTGGIKTQYF
TGTGCCAGCAGTTTGACCTCGGGGACAGGGGGTATCAAGACCCAGTACTTC
>15|TRBJ2-5|TRBV25-1|NA|NA
CAAGLGGRDQETQYF
TGTGCCGCGGGGCTCGGGGGCCGTGACCAAGAGACCCAGTACTTC
>12|TRBJ2-3|TRBV6-1|NA|NA
CASNPYWETQYF
TGTGCCAGCAATCCCTACTGGGAGACCCAGTACTTT
>13|TRBJ2-3|TRBV20-1|NA|NA
CSGLSEAGDTQYF
TGCAGTGGGCTCTCGGAGGCAGGGGATACGCAGTATTTT
>16|TRBJ2-3|TRBV6-1|TRBD1|medium-sized
CASRARDRQNTDTQYF
TGTGCCAGCAGGGCCCGGGACAGGCAAAACACAGATACGCAGTATTTT
>17|TRBJ2-2|TRBV5-1|TRBD2|NA
CASSGLAGGTNTGELFF
TGCGCCAGCTCGGGACTAGCGGGAGGAACCAACACCGGGGAGCTGTTTTTT
>14|TRBJ2-7|TRBV10-1|TRBD1|NA
CASSDRTGAYEQYF
TGCGCCAGCAGTGACAGGACAGGGGCCTACGAGCAGTACTTC
>15|TRBJ2-1|TRBV6-1|TRBD2|NA
CASSATSGNYGEQFF
TGTGCCAGCAGTGCCACTAGCGGAAACTACGGTGAGCAGTTTTTC
>15|TRBJ2-7|TRBV27|TRBD2|NA
CASRPLAVSYNEQYF
TGTGCCAGCAGACCACTAGCGGTCTCCTACAATGAGCAGTACTTC
>15|TRBJ2-5|TRBV25-1|TRBD2|NA
CASRTAGGGGETQYF
TGTGCCAGCAGGACAGCGGGAGGGGGGGGAGAGACCCAGTACTTC
>15|TRBJ2-3|TRBV10-3|NA|NA
CARGLQAVIPGEQYF
TGTGCCCGGGGACTCCAGGCCGTAATTCCCGGGGAGCAGTATTTT
>14|TRBJ2-2|TRBV6-5|NA|NA
CASSYGLVAGELFF
TGTGCCAGCAGTTACGGTCTAGTCGCCGGGGAGCTGTTTTTT
>12|TRBJ2-7|TRBV6-1|TRBD1|medium-sized
CASTGTGREQYF
TGTGCCAGCACGGGGACAGGGCGGGAGCAGTACTTC
>16|TRBJ2-5|TRBV6-5|NA|NA
CASSYSGSSGEETQYF
TGTGCCAGCAGTTACTCGGGGTCCTCAGGGGAAGAGACCCAGTACTTC
>17|TRBJ1-3|TRBV6-5|NA|NA
CASSYSGPGADGNTIYF
TGTGCCAGCAGTTACTCGGGACCAGGGGCTGATGGAAACACCATATATTTT
>13|TRBJ2-2|TRBV6-1|NA|NA
CASKDVNTEKQFF
TGTGCCAGCAAGGACGTGAACACAGAGAAGCAGTTTTTT
>14|TRBJ2-3|TRBV6-1|TRBD2|NA
CASSDTSGADTQYF
TGTGCCAGCAGTGATACTAGCGGGGCAGATACGCAGTATTTT
>14|TRBJ2-6|TRBV7-2|NA|NA
CANPSASGANVLTF
TGTGCCAACCCCTCCGCCTCTGGGGCCAACGTCCTGACTTTC
>12|TRBJ2-7|TRBV6-2/TRBV6-3|NA|NA
CASSYSHYEQYF
TGTGCCAGCAGTTACAGCCACTACGAGCAGTACTTC
>15|TRBJ2-1|TRBV7-2|TRBD1|medium-sized
CASSGGQSSYNEQFF
TGTGCCAGCAGCGGGGGACAGAGCTCCTACAATGAGCAGTTCTTC